Listed here are 24 T cell receptor beta chains from one sample, sequenced in a study of regulatory T cells in long-lasting Graves disease (dated by TCRdb to 2020 to 2023). Library generation was performed with multiplex PCR. Sequencing instrument: Illumina HiSeq 4000. iRepertoire HTBI primers and Arm-PCR amplification of CDR3 regions were used to construct TCR beta libraries. TCRdb reanalyzed the raw reads on its own, using fastp at Q25 for trimming and MiXCR for clone calling, and kept in-frame beta chains. Each record represents a unique CDR3 protein, reported with the most common genes and DNA among its rows. The sample records some 420,000 distinct CDR3 sequences, approximately 22% of which are singletons. The biggest ten clones account for roughly 13% of the sample. The time point label here, explained by the study, means: persistent/refractory GD, antithyroid drugs over 5 years with positive TRAb. For both TCR sequencing and RNA sequencing, RNA was extracted from PBMCs in TRIzol.

Sequencing was performed on peripheral blood mononuclear cells (PBMCs), taken when the disease was refractory, from a patient treated with antithyroid drugs. The receptors originated from a female donor with Graves disease.

The genes are TRBV5-4 and TRBJ2-1; D unresolved. Germline V lookup: CDR1 SGHNT, CDR2 YYREEE (reference sequence). Deletions cut 2 bases from V and 7 bases from J, with 10 bases between. There are 13 residues in the CDR3. The CDR3 reads CASSLIVGNEQFF. The CDR3 nucleotides are TGTGCCAGCAGCTTAATTGTGGGGAATGAGCAGTTCTTC.

This clonotype was recorded at least ten times. J is TRBJ2-7 and V is TRBV6-1; unclear D gene. In germline, CDR1 is MNHNS, CDR2 SASEGT. Trimming shortened V by 7 bases and J by 1 base, and 14 bases separated the two germline ends. The CDR3 has 14 residues. Written as DNA, the CDR3 is TGTGCCAGCACGGACCAAGACTGGTCCTACGAGCAGTACTTC. Translated: CASTDQDWSYEQYF.

Many counts were recorded for this clonotype. This chain links TRBV6-1 with TRBJ2-5; D not resolved. Germline loops: CDR1 MNHNS, CDR2 SASEGT. This CDR3 is 12 amino acids long. V was pared by 3 bases and J by 5 bases, with 7 bases between. CDR3 sequence (DNA): TGTGCCAGCAGTGATCTTAAGGAGACCCAGTACTTC. It is translated as CASSDLKETQYF.

The chain uses TRBV7-3 and TRBJ2-2; TRBD2 matches at 12 bases. The germline V gene has CDR1 SGHTA and CDR2 FQGTGA. This CDR3 comprises 16 residues. The ends lost 5 bases at V and 1 base at J; junction bases unmatched: 2. The CDR3 nucleotides read TGTGCCAGCAGCGTGGGACTAGCGGGGAACACCGGGGAGCTGTTTTTT. Amino acids: CASSVGLAGNTGELFF.

The J gene is TRBJ2-3, the V gene TRBV6-1; D is perhaps TRBD1 (6 bases). V lost 5 bases and J lost 0, with 12 bases in between. Germline loops: CDR1 MNHNS, CDR2 SASEGT. The CDR3 runs to 15 residues. Here the CDR3 reads CASSQTGSSTDTQYF. CDR3 sequence (DNA): TGTGCCAGCAGTCAAACAGGGTCTAGCACAGATACGCAGTATTTT.

This clonotype was observed a handful of times. V is TRBV11-3 and J is TRBJ2-2, with a possible D match to TRBD1 (5 bases). Germline CDR1 reads SGHNT; CDR2 reads YENEEA. There are 13 residues in the CDR3. V shed 4 bases and J shed 4 bases, with 7 bases lying between them. The CDR3 bases are TGTGCCAGCAGCTGGGGCGTCACCGGGGAGCTGTTTTTT. Its protein is CASSWGVTGELFF.

This chain uses TRBV20-1 with TRBJ2-6; weak D call: TRBD1 (5 bases). The V gene's germline CDR1 is DFQATT and CDR2 SNEGSKA (reference sequence). CDR3 length: 14 amino acids. Trimming shortened V by 5 bases and J by 0 bases, and 8 bases separated the two germline ends. The CDR3 nucleotides read TGCAGTGCTCAGACAGCCTCTGGGGCCAACGTCCTGACTTTC. Protein sequence: CSAQTASGANVLTF.

In regard to this clonotype: A far larger clone is only one base removed, so a read error is likely. The chain joins TRBV28 to TRBJ2-5; 9 nucleotides agree with TRBD1. Per the germline V gene, CDR1 is MDHEN and CDR2 is SYDVKM. The CDR3 is 14 residues long. J gave up 6 bases and V 5 bases, and 7 bases lay outside the gene matches. The CDR3 sequence: CASSAGTGRQTQYF. Written as DNA, the CDR3 is TGTGCCAGCAGTGCCGGGACAGGGAGACAGACCCAGTACTTC.

This clonotype showed up many times. The chain recombines TRBV15 with TRBJ2-7; D could derive from TRBD1 or TRBD2 (6 bases each). CDR1 is LNHNV, CDR2 YYDKDF, per germline (reference sequence). V was shortened by 0 bases and J by 3 bases, with 15 bases between the two germline ends. The CDR3 totals 16 residues. The CDR3 coding sequence is TGTGCCACCAGCAGAGATAGGGGGGCGAGGGGCTACGAGCAGTACTTC. This translates into CATSRDRGARGYEQYF.

This clonotype was seen a handful of times. V gene TRBV7-2 combines with J gene TRBJ1-1; D not resolved. CDR3 size: 14 residues. Trimming shortened V by 0 bases and J by 8 bases, and 13 bases separated the two germline ends. The germline V gene has CDR1 SGHTA and CDR2 FQGNSA. Here the CDR3 DNA reads TGTGCCAGCAGCTTAGCCTACGGCCGGGAGGAAGCTTTCTTT. It is translated as CASSLAYGREEAFF. Filled out from reference TRBV7-2 and TRBJ1-1, the complete variable domain reads GAGVSQSPSNKVTEKGKDVELRCDPISGHTALYWYRQSLGQGLEFLIYFQGNSAPDKSGLPSDRFSAERTGGSVSTLTIQRTQQEDSAVYLCASSLAYGREEAFFGQGTRLTVV.

This clonotype was seen only a few times. This sequence joins TRBV6-1 and TRBJ2-7, with D tentatively TRBD1 (6 bases). The V gene lost 3 bases and the J gene lost 0 bases, with 15 bases spanning the gap. The CDR3 extends over 16 amino acids. Looked up from germline, CDR1 is MNHNS and CDR2 is SASEGT. The CDR3 DNA reads as TGTGCCAGCAGTGACCCGGACAGTGCTACCTCCTACGAGCAGTACTTC. Its protein product is CASSDPDSATSYEQYF.

This chain uses TRBV9 with TRBJ2-2; TRBD2 agrees at 7 bases. This CDR3 has 17 residues. The V segment lost 4 bases and the J segment 4 bases; nucleotides outside the gene matches: 13. From germline, CDR1 is SGDLS and CDR2 YYNGEE. The CDR3, as DNA: TGTGCCAGCAGCTCTCAAGAGGGCGGGAGTTTCACCGGGGAGCTGTTTTTT. Translated, it gives CASSSQEGGSFTGELFF. The full variable domain, with the rest looked up from reference TRBV9 and TRBJ2-2, is DSGVTQTPKHLITATGQRVTLRCSPRSGDLSVYWYQQSLDQGLQFLIQYYNGEERAKGNILERFSAQQFPDLHSELNLSSLELGDSALYFCASSSQEGGSFTGELFFGEGSRLTVL.

Worth noting for this clonotype: Germline and junction disagree at one end, which may indicate a read error. The V call is TRBV5-1, the J call TRBJ2-7, with a possible D match to TRBD2 (6 bases). The CDR3 runs to 13 residues. Germline V gives CDR1 SGHRS, CDR2 YFSETQ. As DNA, the CDR3 is TGCGCCAGCAGCTTGGACGTATCGGGAGAGCGGTACTTC. It encodes CASSLDVSGERYF. Filled out from reference TRBV5-1 and TRBJ2-7, the complete variable domain reads KAGVTQTPRYLIKTRGQQVTLSCSPISGHRSVSWYQQTPGQGLQFLFEYFSETQRNKGNFPGRFSGRQFSNSRSEMNVSTLELGDSALYLCASSLDVSGERYFGPGTRLTVT.

This clonotype was seen repeatedly, ten times or more. The chain is built from TRBV6-2 or TRBV6-3 and TRBJ1-1; no firm D call. The CDR3 covers 13 residues. Trimming pared 6 bases from V and 5 bases from J, leaving 13 bases between. Germline CDR1 is MNHEY and CDR2 is SVGEGT. The CDR3 DNA follows: TGTGCCAGCAGAATTAGATCGGAAACTGAAGCTTTCTTT. Amino acids: CASRIRSETEAFF.

This clonotype has a count of ten or more. This chain uses TRBV6-1 with TRBJ1-6; 7 positions agree with TRBD1. This CDR3 region has 15 residues. V lost 7 bases and J lost 1; bases outside the gene matches: 4. The germline gives CDR1 MNHNS, CDR2 SASEGT. CDR3 loop: CASILQGSYNSPLHF. In nucleotides, the CDR3 is TGTGCCAGCATACTACAGGGGTCCTATAATTCACCCCTCCACTTT.

This clonotype was seen repeatedly, ten times or more. This rearrangement joins TRBV7-2 to TRBJ1-2, with D hard to call. Trimming left V 4 bases short and J 7 bases short, with 13 bases between. The CDR3 length is 13 residues. Germline CDR1 reads SGHTA; CDR2 reads FQGNSA. The CDR3 DNA follows: TGTGCCAGCAGCTACCCGCAGGACGGTGGCTACACCTTC. Translating gives CASSYPQDGGYTF.

This clonotype was found many times. The chain links TRBV5-1 to TRBJ2-2, with D possibly being TRBD2 (5 bases). Germline CDR1 SGHRS, CDR2 YFSETQ. Between the trimmed V and J ends, which lost 3 bases and 1 base, there was a span of 7 bases. This CDR3 has 14 residues. CDR3 amino acids: CASSSGLNTGELFF. The CDR3 nucleotides read TGCGCCAGCAGCTCCGGACTGAACACCGGGGAGCTGTTTTTT.

The count of this clonotype is one. The genes are TRBV6-1 and TRBJ2-4; 7 bases fit TRBD1. The CDR3 length is 19 residues. V lost 7 bases, J lost 0 bases, and 18 bases stayed unmatched. Germline V gives CDR1 MNHNS, CDR2 SASEGT. CDR3 in amino acids: CASTPRTGLKGPAKNIQYF. In nucleotides, the CDR3 is TGTGCCAGCACCCCCCGGACAGGCCTCAAGGGACCAGCCAAAAACATTCAGTACTTC.

There are a few counts of this clonotype. V gene TRBV9 combines with J gene TRBJ2-7; D perhaps matches TRBD1 (6 bases). Germline V gives CDR1 SGDLS, CDR2 YYNGEE. Trimming left V 1 base short and J 5 bases short, with 10 bases between. The CDR3 has 13 amino acids. The CDR3 spells CASSVTGSNEQYF. In DNA form, the CDR3 reads TGTGCCAGCAGCGTAACAGGGTCAAACGAGCAGTACTTC.

This clonotype was picked up a small number of times. V and J are TRBV19 and TRBJ2-7; perhaps TRBD1 as D (6 bases). Per germline, CDR1 LNHDA and CDR2 SQIVND (reference sequence). The CDR3 is made up of 15 amino acids. The germline V and J ends were trimmed by 4 bases and 2 bases, with 15 bases remaining between them. CDR3 in DNA: TGTGCCAGTAGTAGGACCGGGACACGAACCTACGAGCAGTACTTC. This gives the protein CASSRTGTRTYEQYF.

This clonotype was detected only a few times. The chain couples TRBV7-9 to TRBJ1-2; 8 bases are shared with TRBD1. V lost 2 bases to trimming and J lost 4 bases; unmatched junction nucleotides: 6. The CDR3 contains 15 residues. Germline assignment: CDR1 SEHNR and CDR2 FQNEAQ (reference sequence). This chain's CDR3 is CASSLLGTGLYGYTF. CDR3 DNA sequence: TGTGCCAGCAGCTTACTGGGGACAGGCCTCTATGGCTACACCTTC.

This clonotype has just a few counts. V gene TRBV6-1 combines with J gene TRBJ2-7; D is perhaps TRBD2 (6 bases). CDR3 length: 14 residues. Germline V gene lookup returns CDR1 MNHNS and CDR2 SASEGT. V shed 6 bases and J shed 5 bases, with 17 bases lying between them. The CDR3 region has the DNA TGTGCCAGCAGCCGGCCCGCGGGGACCCACGAGCAGTACTTC. It codes for CASSRPAGTHEQYF.

This clonotype appeared many times. The junction and the germline gene differ at one end; a read error may be behind it. The chain recombines TRBV18 with TRBJ2-7; D perhaps matches TRBD2 (5 bases). Germline-derived CDR1 and CDR2 are KGHSH and LQKENI. The CDR3 sequence is 12 residues long. CDR3 sequence reads: CASSPGVSEQYF. The CDR3 DNA follows: TGTGCCAGTTCACCCGGGGTTAGCGAGCAGTACTTC.

This clonotype was observed many times. The V call is TRBV2, the J call TRBJ2-2; D gene unclear. The length of the CDR3 is 16 residues. The ends were cut back, 1 base at V and 2 bases at J, with 11 bases in the middle. Germline CDR1 is SNHLY and CDR2 is FYNNEI. The CDR3 is CASSEDGPGNTGELFF. DNA of the CDR3: TGTGCCAGCAGTGAAGATGGGCCGGGCAACACCGGGGAGCTGTTTTTT.